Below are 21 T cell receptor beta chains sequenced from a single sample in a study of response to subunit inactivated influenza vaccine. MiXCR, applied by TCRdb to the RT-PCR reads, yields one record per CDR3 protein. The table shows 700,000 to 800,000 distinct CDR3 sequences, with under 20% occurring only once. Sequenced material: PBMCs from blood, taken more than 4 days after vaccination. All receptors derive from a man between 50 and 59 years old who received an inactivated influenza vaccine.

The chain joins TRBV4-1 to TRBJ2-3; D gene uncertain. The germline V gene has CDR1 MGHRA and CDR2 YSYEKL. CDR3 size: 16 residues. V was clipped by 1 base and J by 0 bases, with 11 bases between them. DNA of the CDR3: TGCGCCAGCAGCCAAGGTCAACAGTTGAGCACAGATACGCAGTATTTT. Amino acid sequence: CASSQGQQLSTDTQYF.

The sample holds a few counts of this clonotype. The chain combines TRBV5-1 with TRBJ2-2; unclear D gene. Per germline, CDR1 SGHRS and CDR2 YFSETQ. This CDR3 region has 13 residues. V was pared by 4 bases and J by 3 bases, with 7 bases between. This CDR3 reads CASSGMDTGELFF. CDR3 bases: TGCGCCAGCAGCGGTATGGACACCGGGGAGCTGTTTTTT.

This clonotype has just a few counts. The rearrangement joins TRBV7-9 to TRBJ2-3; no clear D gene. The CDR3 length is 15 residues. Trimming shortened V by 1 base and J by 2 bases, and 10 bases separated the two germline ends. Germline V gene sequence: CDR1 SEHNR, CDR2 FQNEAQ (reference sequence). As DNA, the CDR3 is TGTGCCAGCAGCTTAGTGGCCGGGCACACAGATACGCAGTATTTT. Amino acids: CASSLVAGHTDTQYF. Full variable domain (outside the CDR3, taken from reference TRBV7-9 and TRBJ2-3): DTGVSQNPRHKITKRGQNVTFRCDPISEHNRLYWYRQTLGQGPEFLTYFQNEAQLEKSRLLSDRFSAERPKGSFSTLEIQRTEQGDSAMYLCASSLVAGHTDTQYFGPGTRLTVL.

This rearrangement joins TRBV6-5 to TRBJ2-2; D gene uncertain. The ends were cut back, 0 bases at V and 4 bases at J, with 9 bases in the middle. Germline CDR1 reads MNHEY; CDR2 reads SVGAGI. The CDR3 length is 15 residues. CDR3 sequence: CASSYSNSRTGELFF. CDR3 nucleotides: TGTGCCAGCAGTTACTCGAACAGCCGCACCGGGGAGCTGTTTTTT.

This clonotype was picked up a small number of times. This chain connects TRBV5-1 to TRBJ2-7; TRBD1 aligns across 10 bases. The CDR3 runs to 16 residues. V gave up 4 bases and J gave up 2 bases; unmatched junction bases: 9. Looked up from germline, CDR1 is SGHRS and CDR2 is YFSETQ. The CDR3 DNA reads TGCGCCAGCAGCCAGGGCGGGGACAGGGGCGCCTACGAGCAGTACTTC. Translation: CASSQGGDRGAYEQYF.

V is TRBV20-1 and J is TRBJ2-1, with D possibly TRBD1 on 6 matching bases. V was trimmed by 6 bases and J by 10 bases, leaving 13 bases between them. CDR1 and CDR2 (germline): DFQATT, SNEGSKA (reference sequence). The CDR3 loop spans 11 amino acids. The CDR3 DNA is TGCAGTGCCCCCCCGCAGGGGGAGCAGTTCTTC. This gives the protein CSAPPQGEQFF.

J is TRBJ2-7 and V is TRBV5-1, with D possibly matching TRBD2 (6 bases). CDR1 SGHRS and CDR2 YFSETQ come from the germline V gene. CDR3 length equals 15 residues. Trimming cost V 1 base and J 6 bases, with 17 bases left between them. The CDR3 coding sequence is TGCGCCAGCAGCTTGTTGTTTCGGGGGTTAAGCGAGCAGTACTTC. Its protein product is CASSLLFRGLSEQYF.

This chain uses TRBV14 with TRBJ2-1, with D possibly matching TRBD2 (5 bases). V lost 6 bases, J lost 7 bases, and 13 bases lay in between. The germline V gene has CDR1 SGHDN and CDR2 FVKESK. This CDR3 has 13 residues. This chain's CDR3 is CASREVGMNEQFF. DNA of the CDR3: TGTGCCAGCAGGGAGGTCGGGATGAATGAGCAGTTCTTC. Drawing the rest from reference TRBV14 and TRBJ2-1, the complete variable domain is EAGVTQFPSHSVIEKGQTVTLRCDPISGHDNLYWYRRVMGKEIKFLLHFVKESKQDESGMPNNRFLAERTGGTYSTLKVQPAELEDSGVYFCASREVGMNEQFFGPGTRLTVL.

The CDR3 region is CATSDSGTGDNEQFF. The CDR3 bases are TGTGCCACCAGTGATTCCGGGACAGGGGACAATGAGCAGTTCTTC. This sequence joins TRBV24-1 and TRBJ2-1; 10 bases match TRBD1. Trimming at V came to 2 bases and at J to 5 bases, leaving 2 bases not matched to a gene. The CDR3 runs to 15 residues. Germline-derived CDR1 and CDR2 are KGHDR and SFDVKD.

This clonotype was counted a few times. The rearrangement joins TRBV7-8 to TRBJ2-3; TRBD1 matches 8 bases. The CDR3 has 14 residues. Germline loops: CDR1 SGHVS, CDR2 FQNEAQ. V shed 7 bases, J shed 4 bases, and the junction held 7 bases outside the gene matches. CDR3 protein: CASTTPGGADTQYF. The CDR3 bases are TGTGCCAGCACCACCCCAGGGGGCGCAGATACGCAGTATTTT.

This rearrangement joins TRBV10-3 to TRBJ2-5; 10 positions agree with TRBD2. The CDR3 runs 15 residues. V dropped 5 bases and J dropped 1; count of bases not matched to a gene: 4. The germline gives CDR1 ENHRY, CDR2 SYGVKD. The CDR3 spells CAISRLAGTQETQYF. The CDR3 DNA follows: TGTGCCATCAGTCGACTAGCGGGCACCCAAGAGACCCAGTACTTC.

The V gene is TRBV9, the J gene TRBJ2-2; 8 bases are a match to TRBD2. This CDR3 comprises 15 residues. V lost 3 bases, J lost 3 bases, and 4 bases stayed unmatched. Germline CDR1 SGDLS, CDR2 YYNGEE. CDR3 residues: CASSAPGLDTGELFF. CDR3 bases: TGTGCCAGCAGCGCTCCGGGACTAGACACCGGGGAGCTGTTTTTT.

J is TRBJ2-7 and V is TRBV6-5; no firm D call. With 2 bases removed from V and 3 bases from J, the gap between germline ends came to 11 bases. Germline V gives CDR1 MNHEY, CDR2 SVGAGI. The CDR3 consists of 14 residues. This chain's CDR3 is CASSYSDKYYEQYF. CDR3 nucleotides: TGTGCCAGCAGTTACAGCGACAAGTACTACGAGCAGTACTTC.

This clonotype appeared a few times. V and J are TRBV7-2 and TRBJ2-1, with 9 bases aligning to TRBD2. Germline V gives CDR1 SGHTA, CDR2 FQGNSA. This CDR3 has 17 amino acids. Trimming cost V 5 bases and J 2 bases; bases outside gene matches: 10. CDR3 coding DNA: TGTGCCAGCAGCCGAAAGGGGGTAGCGGGAGCCTACAATGAGCAGTTCTTC. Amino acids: CASSRKGVAGAYNEQFF.

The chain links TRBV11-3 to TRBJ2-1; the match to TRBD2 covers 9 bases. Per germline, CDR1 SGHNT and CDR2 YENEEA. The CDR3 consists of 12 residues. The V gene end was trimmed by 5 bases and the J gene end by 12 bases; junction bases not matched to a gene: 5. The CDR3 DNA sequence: TGTGCCAGCAGCGGGACTAGCTCGCGGCAGTTCTTC. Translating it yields CASSGTSSRQFF.

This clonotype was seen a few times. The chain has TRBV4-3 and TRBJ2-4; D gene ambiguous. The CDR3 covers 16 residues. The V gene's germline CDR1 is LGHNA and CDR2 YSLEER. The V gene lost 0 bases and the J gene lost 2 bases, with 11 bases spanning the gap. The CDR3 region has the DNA TGCGCCAGCAGCCAAGATGATATAGGACCCAAAAACATTCAGTACTTC. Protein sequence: CASSQDDIGPKNIQYF.

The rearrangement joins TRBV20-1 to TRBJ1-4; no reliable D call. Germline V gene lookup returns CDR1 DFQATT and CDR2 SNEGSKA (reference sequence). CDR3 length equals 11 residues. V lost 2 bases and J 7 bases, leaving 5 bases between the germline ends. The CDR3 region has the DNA TGCAGTGCTAGACGGATTGAAAAACTGTTTTTT. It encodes CSARRIEKLFF.

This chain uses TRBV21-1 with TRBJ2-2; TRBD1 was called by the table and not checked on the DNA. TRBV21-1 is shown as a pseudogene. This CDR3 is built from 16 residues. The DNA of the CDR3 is TGTGCCAGCAGCAAAGAAGGGACGCCGAACACCGGGGAGCTGTTTTTT. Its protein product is CASSKEGTPNTGELFF.

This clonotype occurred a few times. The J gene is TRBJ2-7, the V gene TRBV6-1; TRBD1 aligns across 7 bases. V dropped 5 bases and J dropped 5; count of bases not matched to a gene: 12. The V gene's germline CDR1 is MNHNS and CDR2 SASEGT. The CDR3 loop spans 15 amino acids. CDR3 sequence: CASSRTRTGGHEQYF. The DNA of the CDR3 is TGTGCCAGCAGTCGAACCCGGACAGGTGGCCACGAGCAGTACTTC.

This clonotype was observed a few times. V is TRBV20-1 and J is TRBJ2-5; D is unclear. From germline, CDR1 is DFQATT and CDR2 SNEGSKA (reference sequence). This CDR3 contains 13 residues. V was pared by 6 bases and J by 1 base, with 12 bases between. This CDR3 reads CSAKQPTQETQYF. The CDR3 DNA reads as TGCAGTGCAAAGCAGCCTACCCAAGAGACCCAGTACTTC.

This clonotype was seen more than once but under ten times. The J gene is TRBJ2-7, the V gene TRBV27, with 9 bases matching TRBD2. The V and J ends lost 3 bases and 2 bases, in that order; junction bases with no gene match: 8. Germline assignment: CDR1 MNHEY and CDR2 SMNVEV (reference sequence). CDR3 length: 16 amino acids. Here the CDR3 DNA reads TGTGCCAGCAGTTTTGCAGAAGCGGGAGGACCCTACGAGCAGTACTTC. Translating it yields CASSFAEAGGPYEQYF.